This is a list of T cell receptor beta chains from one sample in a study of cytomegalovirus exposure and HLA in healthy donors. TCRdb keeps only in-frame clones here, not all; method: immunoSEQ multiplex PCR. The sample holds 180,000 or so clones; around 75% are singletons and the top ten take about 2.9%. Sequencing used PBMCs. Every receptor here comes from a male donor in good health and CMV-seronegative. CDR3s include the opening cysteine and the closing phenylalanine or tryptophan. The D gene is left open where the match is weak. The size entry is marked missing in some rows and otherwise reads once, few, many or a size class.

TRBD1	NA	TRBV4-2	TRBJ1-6	CASSPAGTAHNSPLHF	TGTGCCAGCAGCCCGGCCGGGACAGCACATAATTCACCCCTCCACTTT
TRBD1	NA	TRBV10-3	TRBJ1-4	CAISESTGVAANEKLFF	TGTGCCATCAGTGAGTCTACAGGGGTAGCAGCTAATGAAAAACTGTTTTTT
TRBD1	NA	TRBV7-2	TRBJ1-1	CASSFRTGMNTEAFF	TGTGCCAGCAGCTTCCGGACAGGGATGAACACTGAAGCTTTCTTT
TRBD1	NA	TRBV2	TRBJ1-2	CASRGTGLNYGYTF	TGTGCCAGCAGGGGGACAGGGCTCAACTATGGCTACACCTTC
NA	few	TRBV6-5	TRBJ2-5	CASSNPGQETQYF	TGTGCCAGCAGTAATCCCGGGCAAGAGACCCAGTACTTC
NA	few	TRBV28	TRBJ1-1	CASRLTGMSTEAFF	TGTGCCAGCAGGTTGACAGGAATGTCTACAGAAGCTTTCTTT
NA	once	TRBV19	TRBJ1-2	CASSTQANYGYTF	TGTGCCAGTAGTACACAAGCTAACTATGGCTACACCTTC
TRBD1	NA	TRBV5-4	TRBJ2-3	CASSPTDRGEDTQYF	TGTGCCAGCAGCCCTACCGACAGGGGCGAAGATACGCAGTATTTT
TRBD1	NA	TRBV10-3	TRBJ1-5	CAISVDRGEPQHF	TGTGCCATCAGTGTCGACAGGGGTGAGCCCCAGCATTTT
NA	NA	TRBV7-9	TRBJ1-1	CASSLDGQKNTEAFF	TGTGCCAGCAGCTTAGATGGGCAAAAGAACACTGAAGCTTTCTTT
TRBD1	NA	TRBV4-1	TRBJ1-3	CASSGRGTGNTIYF	TGCGCCAGCAGCGGCAGGGGGACTGGAAACACCATATATTTT
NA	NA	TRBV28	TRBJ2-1	CASSLREEQFF	TGTGCCAGCAGTCTAAGAGAGGAGCAGTTCTTC
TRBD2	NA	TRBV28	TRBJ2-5	CASSFYSGRVSDNQETQYF	TGTGCCAGCAGTTTTTACAGCGGGAGAGTCTCTGACAACCAAGAGACCCAGTACTTC
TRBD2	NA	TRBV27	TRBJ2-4	CASSTRGGSSAKNIQYF	TGTGCCAGCAGTACCCGTGGCGGGAGCTCAGCCAAAAACATTCAGTACTTC
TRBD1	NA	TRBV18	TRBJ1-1	CASSPGQSNTEAFF	TGTGCCAGCTCACCGGGACAGTCGAACACTGAAGCTTTCTTT
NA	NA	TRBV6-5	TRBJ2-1	CASSYSRTGRYEQFF	TGTGCCAGCAGTTACTCTAGGACGGGGAGGTATGAGCAGTTCTTC
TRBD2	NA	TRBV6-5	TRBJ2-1	CASSRSGNTYNEQFF	TGTGCCAGCAGTCGTAGCGGGAACACCTACAATGAGCAGTTCTTC
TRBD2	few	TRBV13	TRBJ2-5	CASSLKRGGGETQYF	TGTGCCAGCAGCTTAAAGCGGGGGGGTGGGGAGACCCAGTACTTC
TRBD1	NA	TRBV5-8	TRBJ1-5	CASSKGQGVQPQHF	TGTGCCAGCAGCAAGGGACAGGGGGTTCAGCCCCAGCATTTT
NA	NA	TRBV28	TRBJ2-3	CASDHRLSLGTDTQYF	TGTGCCAGCGACCACCGACTATCTCTTGGCACAGATACGCAGTATTTT
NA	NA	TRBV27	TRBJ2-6	CASSSSSGANVLTF	TGTGCCAGCAGTTCGAGCTCTGGGGCCAACGTCCTGACTTTC
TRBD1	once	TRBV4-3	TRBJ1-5	CASSQMQGDQPQHF	TGCGCCAGCAGCCAGATGCAGGGGGATCAGCCCCAGCATTTT
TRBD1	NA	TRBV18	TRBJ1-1	CASSPRDREAAFF	TGTGCCAGCTCACCACGGGACAGGGAAGCGGCTTTCTTT
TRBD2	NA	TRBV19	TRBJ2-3	CASSISVLAGGSRDTQYF	TGTGCCAGTAGTATCTCCGTTCTAGCGGGGGGTAGCCGAGATACGCAGTATTTT
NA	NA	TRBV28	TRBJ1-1	CASSLVYRNTEAFF	TGTGCCAGCAGTTTAGTGTACAGGAACACTGAAGCTTTCTTT
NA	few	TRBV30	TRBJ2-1	CAWQGSNEQFF	TGTGCCTGGCAGGGGTCCAATGAGCAGTTCTTC
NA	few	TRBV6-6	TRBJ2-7	CASTPGEITYYEQYF	TGTGCCAGCACCCCAGGGGAGATAACCTACTACGAGCAGTACTTC
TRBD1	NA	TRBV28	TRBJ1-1	CASSSGQLKDQAFF	TGTGCCAGCAGTTCGGGACAGCTCAAAGACCAAGCTTTCTTT
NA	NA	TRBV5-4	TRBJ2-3	CASSDRSGADTQYF	TGTGCCAGCAGCGATCGGTCGGGAGCAGATACGCAGTATTTT
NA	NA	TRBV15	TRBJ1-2	CATSPFGHKPIANYGYTF	TGTGCCACCAGCCCCTTTGGACATAAACCTATCGCTAACTATGGCTACACCTTC
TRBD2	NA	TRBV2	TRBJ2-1	CASSELGSGRDYNEQFF	TGTGCCAGCAGTGAATTAGGTAGCGGGAGGGACTACAATGAGCAGTTCTTC
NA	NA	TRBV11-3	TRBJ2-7	CASSPGTPTYEQYF	TGTGCCAGCAGCCCGGGGACACCGACCTACGAGCAGTACTTC
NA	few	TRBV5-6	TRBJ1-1	CASSPPGSTEAFF	TGTGCCAGCAGCCCCCCAGGAAGCACTGAAGCTTTCTTT
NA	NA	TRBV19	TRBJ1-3	CASKLRRDTIYF	TGTGCCAGTAAACTAAGACGGGACACCATATATTTT
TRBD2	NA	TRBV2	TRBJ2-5	CATTGTRTKQETQYF	TGTGCCACCACCGGGACTAGGACCAAACAAGAGACCCAGTACTTC
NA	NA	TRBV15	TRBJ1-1	CATSRDGGTANTEAFF	TGTGCCACCAGCAGAGATGGGGGGACGGCAAACACTGAGGCTTTCTTT
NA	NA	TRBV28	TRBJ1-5	CASSLIGEGNQPQHF	TGTGCCAGCAGTTTAATAGGGGAAGGTAATCAGCCCCAGCATTTT
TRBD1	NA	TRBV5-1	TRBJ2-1	CASSPGQSSYNEQFF	TGCGCCAGCAGCCCGGGACAGTCATCCTACAATGAGCAGTTCTTC
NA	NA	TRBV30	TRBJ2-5	CAWRLAYLQETQYF	TGTGCCTGGAGGTTAGCGTACCTCCAAGAGACCCAGTACTTC
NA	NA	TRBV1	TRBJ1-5	CTSSQDCPRGLGGNQPQHF	TGCACCAGCAGCCAAGACTGTCCCAGGGGGCTCGGGGGCAATCAGCCCCAGCATTTT
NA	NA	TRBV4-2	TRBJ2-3	CASSQGIWRDSHENTQYF	TGTGCCAGCAGCCAAGGTATTTGGCGGGACTCCCATGAGAATACGCAGTATTTT
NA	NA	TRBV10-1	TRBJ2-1	CASSRPSESSYNEQFF	TGCGCCAGCAGTCGTCCTAGCGAAAGCTCCTACAATGAGCAGTTCTTC
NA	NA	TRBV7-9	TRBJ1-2	CASSLGQGSRGYTF	TGTGCCAGCAGCTTGGGGCAGGGGAGTCGGGGCTACACCTTC
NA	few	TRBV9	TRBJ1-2	CASSATVSANYGYTF	TGTGCCAGCAGTGCCACAGTCTCCGCTAACTATGGCTACACCTTC
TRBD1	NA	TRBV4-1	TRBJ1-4	CASSQGTGATNEKLFF	TGCGCCAGCAGCCAGGGGACAGGAGCAACTAATGAAAAACTGTTTTTT
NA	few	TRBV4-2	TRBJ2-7	CASSQRVYEQYF	TGTGCCAGCAGCCAACGCGTCTACGAGCAGTACTTC
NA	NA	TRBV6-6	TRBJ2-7	CASSYNSGAYEQYF	TGTGCCAGCAGTTACAATTCGGGGGCCTACGAGCAGTACTTC
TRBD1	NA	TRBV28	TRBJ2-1	CASSRDKRDSPNNEQFF	TGTGCCAGCAGCCGCGATAAACGGGACAGCCCAAACAATGAGCAGTTCTTC
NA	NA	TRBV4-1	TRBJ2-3	CASSQDPPRADTQYF	TGCGCCAGCAGCCAAGATCCCCCGCGAGCAGATACGCAGTATTTT
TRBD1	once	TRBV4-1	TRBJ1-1	CASSQVKRGQGAFF	TGCGCCAGCAGCCAAGTTAAGAGGGGGCAGGGAGCTTTCTTT
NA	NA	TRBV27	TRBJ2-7	CASSLWAGYEQYF	TGTGCCAGCAGTTTATGGGCAGGCTACGAGCAGTACTTC